This T cell receptor (beta chain) was recorded in a study of T cells after yellow fever vaccination. This clonotype has only a few counts. TCRdb used MiXCR to reprocess the 5' RACE reads, holding one entry per CDR3 protein. This sample has about 400,000 distinct CDR3 sequences; approximately 10% occur once, and the top ten carry roughly 18%. Germline values: CDR1 SEHNR, CDR2 FQNEAQ (reference sequence). The trim removed 4 bases at V and 4 bases at J, leaving 3 bases unmatched. CDR3 size: 13 residues. This sequence joins TRBV7-9 and TRBJ1-2, with 7 bases that match TRBD1. This material consisted of PBMCs, taken on the day of the first yellow fever vaccination. This receptor was taken from a man aged 18 to 29 who received the YFV17D yellow fever vaccine. For the CDR3, the DNA is TGTGCCAGCAGCTATAGACAGGGCTATGGCTACACCTTC. Residues: CASSYRQGYGYTF. The complete variable domain, with remaining parts taken from reference TRBV7-9 and TRBJ1-2, reads DTGVSQNPRHKITKRGQNVTFRCDPISEHNRLYWYRQTLGQGPEFLTYFQNEAQLEKSRLLSDRFSAERPKGSFSTLEIQRTEQGDSAMYLCASSYRQGYGYTFGSGTRLTVV.